This is a list of T cell receptor beta chains from one sample in a study of T cell responses to AZD1222 COVID-19 vaccine. Sequenced by immunoSEQ multiplex PCR; TCRdb stores in-frame clones only, minus some. The sample has around 150,000 clones, just over 90% seen once. The material sequenced was peripheral blood, taken 28 days after the second AZD1222 dose. Receptors were obtained from an adult who received the AZD1222 COVID-19 vaccine. Both conserved end residues are part of each CDR3. Fields, in order: clone size, J gene, V gene, D gene, CDR3 protein, CDR3 DNA. A D gene is named only where the DNA matches it firmly. Where a row states a size, it is once, few, many or the class of an expanded clone; other rows omit it.

-,TRBJ1-5,TRBV19,-,CASSPRGSSNQPQHF,TGTGCCAGTAGTCCCCGTGGCAGTAGCAATCAGCCCCAGCATTTT
-,TRBJ1-2,TRBV29-1,-,CSVEDQTADRGYTF,TGCAGCGTTGAAGATCAGACAGCGGACAGAGGCTACACCTTC
-,TRBJ1-1,TRBV7-9,TRBD1,CASRGQGSPNTEAFF,TGTGCCAGCAGGGGACAGGGGTCCCCGAACACTGAAGCTTTCTTT
-,TRBJ1-1,TRBV4-3,-,CASSQGRANTEAFF,TGCGCCAGCAGCCAAGGCAGGGCAAACACTGAAGCTTTCTTT
once,TRBJ2-1,TRBV7-9,TRBD2,CASSLARLAGTYNEQFF,TGTGCCAGCAGCTTAGCTCGACTAGCGGGGACCTACAATGAGCAGTTCTTC
-,TRBJ1-1,TRBV3-1/TRBV3-2,-,CASSRDGWNTEAFF,TGTGCCAGCAGCCGGGACGGATGGAACACTGAAGCTTTCTTT
-,TRBJ2-1,TRBV9,-,CASSPSRQTYNEQFF,TGTGCCAGCAGCCCTTCCCGACAGACATACAATGAGCAGTTCTTC
-,TRBJ1-2,TRBV24-1,-,CATRGQWRITGYTF,TGTGCCACCCGCGGACAGTGGAGAATCACTGGCTACACCTTC
-,TRBJ1-2,TRBV30,-,CAGGGGGYGYTF,TGTGCCGGGGGTGGAGGTGGCTATGGCTACACCTTC
-,TRBJ1-1,TRBV18,-,CASSPASAGMNTEAFF,TGTGCCAGCTCACCAGCCTCGGCGGGAATGAACACTGAAGCTTTCTTT
-,TRBJ2-5,TRBV29-1,-,CQSAETQYF,TGCCAGTCAGCAGAGACCCAGTACTTC
-,TRBJ2-5,TRBV7-2,TRBD2,CASSSGLAGGKETQYF,TGTGCCAGCAGCTCCGGACTAGCGGGAGGAAAAGAGACCCAGTACTTC
few,TRBJ2-1,TRBV6-4,-,CASSEADSSYNEQFF,TGTGCCAGCAGTGAAGCGGATAGCTCCTACAATGAGCAGTTCTTC
-,TRBJ2-1,TRBV6-2/TRBV6-3,-,CASSAGGHEQFF,TGTGCCAGCAGTGCCGGGGGGCATGAGCAGTTCTTC
-,TRBJ1-1,TRBV25-1,-,CASSEGPNTEAFF,TGTGCCAGCAGTGAAGGTCCGAACACTGAAGCTTTCTTT
-,TRBJ2-1,TRBV30,TRBD2,CAWTPLGRGGSYNEQFF,TGTGCCTGGACCCCGCTGGGTCGGGGGGGGTCCTACAATGAGCAGTTCTTC
-,TRBJ1-1,TRBV28,-,CASSLRVTEAFF,TGTGCCAGCAGTTTAAGGGTCACTGAAGCTTTCTTT
-,TRBJ2-1,TRBV6-4,-,CASSDSGNNEQFF,TGTGCCAGCAGTGACTCAGGGAACAATGAGCAGTTCTTC
-,TRBJ1-1,TRBV7-2,-,CASSFALFLGSDTEAFF,TGTGCCAGCAGCTTTGCTTTATTTTTGGGGTCGGACACTGAAGCTTTCTTT
-,TRBJ1-5,TRBV5-6,-,CASSRRDTRNQPQHF,TGTGCCAGCAGCCGGCGGGACACCCGCAATCAGCCCCAGCATTTT
-,TRBJ1-1,TRBV28,TRBD1,CASQTGLNTEAFF,TGTGCCAGCCAGACAGGGTTGAACACTGAAGCTTTCTTT
-,TRBJ2-7,TRBV19,TRBD1,CASSMGQGYEQYF,TGTGCCAGTAGTATGGGACAGGGGTACGAGCAGTACTTC
-,TRBJ1-2,TRBV7-2,TRBD1,CASSLLGQAVGGYTF,TGTGCCAGCAGCTTACTTGGACAGGCCGTCGGCGGCTACACCTTC
-,TRBJ2-5,TRBV6-5,-,CASKGETQYF,TGTGCCAGCAAGGGCGAGACCCAGTACTTC
-,TRBJ1-1,TRBV6-2/TRBV6-3,TRBD1,CASSSAISQGVNTEAFF,TGTGCCAGCAGTTCGGCAATTTCTCAGGGGGTGAACACTGAAGCTTTCTTT
-,TRBJ1-1,TRBV19,TRBD1,CASRNLNRGAFF,TGTGCCAGTAGGAACCTGAACAGGGGAGCTTTCTTT
-,TRBJ2-7,TRBV6-1,-,CASSEGQGLGEQYF,TGTGCCAGCAGTGAAGGGCAGGGGTTAGGCGAGCAGTACTTC
-,TRBJ1-2,TRBV18,TRBD1,CASSRTQGEGGYTF,TGTGCCAGCTCACGAACACAGGGGGAAGGTGGCTACACCTTC
-,TRBJ2-5,TRBV30,-,CAGSDGNQETQYF,TGTGCCGGGAGCGACGGGAACCAAGAGACCCAGTACTTC
-,TRBJ1-5,TRBV5-4,-,CASSLAGGNQPQHF,TGTGCCAGCAGCTTGGCTGGGGGCAATCAGCCCCAGCATTTT
-,TRBJ1-2,TRBV7-9,TRBD1,CASSRTGPYGYTF,TGTGCCAGCAGCCGGACAGGGCCCTATGGCTACACCTTC
-,TRBJ1-1,TRBV5-6,-,CASAVGPLSDTEAFF,TGTGCCAGCGCCGTCGGGCCCCTGTCGGACACTGAAGCTTTCTTT
-,TRBJ1-4,TRBV7-9,-,CASGKKADHVPTNEKLFF,TGTGCCAGCGGGAAAAAGGCGGATCATGTCCCAACTAATGAAAAACTGTTTTTT
-,TRBJ1-2,TRBV5-8,TRBD1,CASSPGQGSPNYGYTF,TGTGCCAGCAGCCCCGGACAGGGGAGCCCCAACTATGGCTACACCTTC
-,TRBJ1-1,TRBV10-3,TRBD1,CATTGAVDTEAFF,TGTGCCACGACAGGGGCGGTGGACACTGAAGCTTTCTTT
-,TRBJ1-3,TRBV3-1/TRBV3-2,-,CASSLQGWGNTIYF,TGTGCCAGCAGCCTCCAAGGGTGGGGAAACACCATATATTTT
-,TRBJ1-2,TRBV5-6,-,CASSLRPSNYGYTF,TGTGCCAGCAGCTTGCGGCCTTCTAACTATGGCTACACCTTC
-,TRBJ1-1,TRBV5-4,-,CASSLGTLSTEAFF,TGTGCCAGCAGCTTGGGCACTTTGTCTACTGAAGCTTTCTTT
once,TRBJ2-7,TRBV15,-,CATSPRGGFYEQYF,TGTGCCACCAGCCCCAGGGGGGGTTTTTACGAGCAGTACTTC
once,TRBJ1-2,TRBV27,-,CASSLLDGAGYTF,TGTGCCAGCAGTTTACTAGATGGCGCTGGCTACACCTTC
-,TRBJ1-2,TRBV28,-,CASSLENRNLNYGYTF,TGTGCCAGCAGTTTGGAAAACAGGAATCTTAACTATGGCTACACCTTC
-,TRBJ2-5,TRBV3-1/TRBV3-2,-,CASSQPSELMYQETQYF,TGTGCCAGCAGCCAACCTTCCGAGTTAATGTACCAAGAGACCCAGTACTTC
-,TRBJ2-7,TRBV12-3/TRBV12-4,-,CASSQGRDYEQYF,TGTGCCAGCAGTCAGGGGCGGGACTACGAGCAGTACTTC
-,TRBJ2-1,TRBV7-2,-,CASSLIVNEQFF,TGTGCCAGCAGCTTAATAGTCAATGAGCAGTTCTTC
-,TRBJ2-5,TRBV4-3,TRBD1,CASSPHPTGGQETQYF,TGCGCCAGCAGCCCTCACCCTACAGGGGGCCAAGAGACCCAGTACTTC
-,TRBJ2-2,TRBV4-3,-,CASSQDFRGSGELFF,TGCGCCAGCAGCCAAGATTTTCGAGGCTCCGGGGAGCTGTTTTTT
once,TRBJ1-4,TRBV25-1,-,CASSDRNTGLSHEKLFF,TGTGCCAGCAGTGATAGGAATACAGGGCTTTCTCATGAAAAACTGTTTTTT
-,TRBJ1-5,TRBV6-6,TRBD1,CASGQGLGGPQHF,TGTGCCAGCGGACAGGGCCTCGGGGGGCCCCAGCATTTT
once,TRBJ2-3,TRBV5-1,TRBD1,CASSLGTGWPDTQYF,TGCGCCAGCAGCTTAGGGACAGGGTGGCCAGATACGCAGTATTTT
few,TRBJ1-2,TRBV5-4,TRBD1,CASSPGQRDYGYTF,TGTGCCAGCAGCCCGGGACAGCGCGACTATGGCTACACCTTC
-,TRBJ1-1,TRBV6-5,-,CASTGGWGRNTEAFF,TGTGCCAGCACCGGGGGGTGGGGGAGGAACACTGAAGCTTTCTTT
-,TRBJ2-1,TRBV20-1,-,CSAGSSYEQFF,TGCAGTGCTGGTTCTAGTTATGAGCAGTTCTTC
-,TRBJ2-3,TRBV2,-,CASRSDRPNTQYF,TGTGCCAGCAGATCCGACAGGCCAAATACGCAGTATTTT
-,TRBJ2-7,TRBV13,TRBD1,CASSLSPGQGPDEQYF,TGTGCCAGCAGCTTGTCCCCGGGACAGGGCCCTGACGAGCAGTACTTC